The 29 T cell receptor beta chains presented below share a single source sample, sequenced in a study of early T cells in non-severe SARS-CoV-2 infection. One entry per CDR3 protein, called by TCRdb with MiXCR from the 5' RACE reads. This sample has roughly 28,000 distinct CDR3 sequences, with about 4% found just once. Sequencing was done on a sample of whole blood. Receptor source: an adult who was a healthcare worker with PCR-confirmed SARS-CoV-2 infection or an uninfected control (not recorded which).

Details on this clonotype: A read error may account for a junction end that differs from germline. V usage is TRBV7-8 and J usage is TRBJ2-3; D gene unclear. This CDR3 spans 12 amino acids. Germline-derived CDR1 and CDR2 are SGHVS and FQNEAQ. CDR3 coding DNA: TGTGCCAGCAGCGCCACCAAATTAACGCAGTTTTTT. Its protein is CASSATKLTQFF.

In this sample, this clonotype turned up many times. V is TRBV7-6 and J is TRBJ2-5, with 12 bases that match TRBD1. The V gene's germline CDR1 is SGHVS and CDR2 FNYEAQ. The CDR3 is 18 residues long. J was trimmed by 4 bases and V by 2 bases; bases with no gene match: 11. DNA for the CDR3: TGTGCCAGCAGCTTATTGGGGACGGGACAGGGGGCTGGAGAGACCCAGTACTTC. Amino acids: CASSLLGTGQGAGETQYF.

The chain uses TRBV7-6 and TRBJ2-1; possible D gene TRBD2, 6 bases. CDR3 size: 15 residues. The germline V gene has CDR1 SGHVS and CDR2 FNYEAQ. Trimming took off 1 base at V and 7 bases at J, with 14 bases between the two ends. The CDR3 sequence is CASSLGTDYTNEQFF. The CDR3 nucleotides are TGTGCCAGCAGCTTAGGTACGGACTATACGAATGAGCAGTTCTTC.

The table lists this clonotype with many counts. The chain joins TRBV10-3 to TRBJ2-3, with no clear D. Germline assignment: CDR1 ENHRY and CDR2 SYGVKD. This CDR3 region has 13 residues. Trimming shortened V by 4 bases and J by 1 base, and 6 bases separated the two germline ends. The CDR3, as DNA: TGTGCCATCAGTGGACTGGGCACAGATACGCAGTATTTT. Its translation: CAISGLGTDTQYF.

CDR3 in amino acids: CAWTGDSYEQYF. The CDR3 nucleotides read TGTGCCTGGACGGGGGATTCCTACGAGCAGTACTTC. This sequence joins TRBV30 and TRBJ2-7, with D perhaps TRBD2 (6 bases). The CDR3 sequence is 12 residues long. Trimming pared 4 bases from V and 1 base from J, leaving 8 bases between. Germline V lookup: CDR1 GTSNPN, CDR2 SVGIG (reference sequence).

This clonotype was counted ten times or more. The V and J genes are TRBV10-3 and TRBJ2-3; 7 nucleotides align to TRBD1. V gave up 2 bases and J gave up 0 bases; unmatched junction bases: 2. The CDR3 spans 15 residues. Germline CDR1 and CDR2: ENHRY and SYGVKD. Here the CDR3 reads CAISEDRASTDTQYF. Here the CDR3 DNA reads TGTGCCATCAGTGAGGACAGGGCTAGCACAGATACGCAGTATTTT.

The CDR3 is CSAQSGREYNSPLHF. The CDR3 DNA is TGCAGTGCTCAGTCTGGACGGGAATATAATTCACCCCTCCACTTT. The rearrangement uses TRBV20-1 and TRBJ1-6; D is undetermined. V was trimmed by 5 bases and J by 4 bases, leaving 15 bases between them. The CDR3 has 15 residues. Germline V gene data show CDR1 as DFQATT and CDR2 as SNEGSKA (reference sequence).

The rearrangement links TRBV10-1 to TRBJ2-1, with 8 bases fitting TRBD2. After removal of 2 bases from V and 6 bases from J, the junction contained 3 bases not matched to a gene. The CDR3 is 14 amino acids. Germline assignment: CDR1 WNHNN and CDR2 SYGVQD (reference sequence). CDR3 amino acids: CASSEPGTSNEQFF. DNA for the CDR3: TGCGCCAGCAGTGAGCCCGGGACTAGCAATGAGCAGTTCTTC.

This clonotype was observed at least ten times. V gene TRBV11-2 combines with J gene TRBJ2-7; D is possibly TRBD1 or TRBD2 (5 bases each). Germline V lookup: CDR1 SGHAT, CDR2 FQNNGV. The CDR3 spans 13 residues. V was cut by 7 bases and J by 3 bases, with 13 bases left in between. CDR3 sequence: CASTPLGDYEQYF. The DNA of the CDR3 is TGTGCCAGCACACCCCTGGGGGACTACGAGCAGTACTTC.

This clonotype was detected many times. The chain combines TRBV28 with TRBJ2-1; perhaps TRBD1 as D (5 bases). There are 16 residues in the CDR3. V was cut by 4 bases and J by 0 bases, with 13 bases left in between. Germline values: CDR1 MDHEN, CDR2 SYDVKM. The CDR3 DNA reads as TGTGCCAGCAGTTCCAGGGCCTATAGCTCCTACAATGAGCAGTTCTTC. It codes for CASSSRAYSSYNEQFF. The variable domain in full, completed from reference TRBV28 and TRBJ2-1, reads DVKVTQSSRYLVKRTGEKVFLECVQDMDHENMFWYRQDPGLGLRLIYFSYDVKMKEKGDIPEGYSVSREKKERFSLILESASTNQTSMYLCASSSRAYSSYNEQFFGPGTRLTVL.

This clonotype was recorded many times. This chain uses TRBV20-1 with TRBJ2-1; D gene unclear. The CDR3 contains 14 residues. Germline V CDR1 and CDR2: DFQATT, SNEGSKA (reference sequence). The V and J ends lost 5 bases and 4 bases respectively, with 15 bases between them. This CDR3 reads CSASTVKRYNEQFF. The CDR3 region has the DNA TGCAGTGCTTCGACGGTGAAGCGATACAATGAGCAGTTCTTC.

By its share, this clonotype is medium-sized. The gene calls are TRBV6-5 and TRBJ1-1; D is perhaps TRBD1 (5 bases). Trimming stripped 7 bases from V and 0 bases from J, with 18 bases between. Germline V CDR1 and CDR2: MNHEY, SVGAGI. The CDR3 extends over 16 amino acids. CDR3 region: CASIARGGVLNTEAFF. The DNA for the CDR3 is TGTGCCAGCATAGCACGTGGGGGAGTTTTGAACACTGAAGCTTTCTTT.

This clonotype was found many times. The chain links TRBV9 to TRBJ1-1, with D possibly matching TRBD1 (6 bases). This CDR3 comprises 15 residues. Looked up from germline, CDR1 is SGDLS and CDR2 is YYNGEE. V was pared by 0 bases and J by 2 bases, with 11 bases between. The CDR3 protein is CASSVGWGANTEAFF. CDR3 nucleotides: TGTGCCAGCAGCGTAGGCTGGGGGGCAAACACTGAAGCTTTCTTT.

This clonotype is medium-sized (0.01 to 0.1%) within its sample. The gene calls are TRBV15 and TRBJ2-7; D gene uncertain. V lost 11 bases and J 0 bases, leaving 20 bases between the germline ends. The length of the CDR3 is 15 residues. Germline V gene lookup returns CDR1 LNHNV and CDR2 YYDKDF (reference sequence). Here the CDR3 DNA reads TGTGCCTTAGATTCTGATACCACTAACTCCTACGAGCAGTACTTC. It is translated as CALDSDTTNSYEQYF.

This clonotype appeared many times. The chain combines TRBV27 with TRBJ2-6; a possible D gene is TRBD1 (6 bases). This CDR3 is 17 amino acids long. Germline CDR1 MNHEY, CDR2 SMNVEV (reference sequence). V shed 4 bases and J shed 4 bases, with 17 bases lying between them. CDR3 bases: TGTGCCAGCAGTTCCCGGGACAATCGCTCCGGGGCCAACGTCCTGACTTTC. It translates to CASSSRDNRSGANVLTF.

This clonotype was detected many times. The genes are TRBV10-3 and TRBJ2-3; no firm D call. This CDR3 spans 11 amino acids. Germline loops: CDR1 ENHRY, CDR2 SYGVKD. V lost 3 bases and J lost 5, with 3 bases in between. The CDR3 protein is CAISEGDTQYF. The CDR3 DNA sequence: TGTGCCATCAGTGAAGGAGATACGCAGTATTTT.

This clonotype was seen many times. The rearrangement links TRBV4-1 to TRBJ1-1; D uncertain. The length of the CDR3 is 14 residues. V was clipped by 3 bases and J by 0 bases, with 8 bases between them. Germline assignment: CDR1 MGHRA and CDR2 YSYEKL. The CDR3 loop is CASSHIWVNTEAFF. As DNA, the CDR3 is TGCGCCAGCAGCCACATTTGGGTGAACACTGAAGCTTTCTTT.

The rearrangement uses TRBV19 and TRBJ2-2; 7 bases agree with TRBD2. The CDR3 runs to 16 residues. Trimming took 3 bases from V and 1 from J; bases not matched to a gene: 5. CDR1 is LNHDA and CDR2 is SQIVND in the germline V gene (reference sequence). CDR3 sequence: CASSIFGGGNTGELFF. CDR3 DNA: TGTGCCAGTAGTATTTTCGGCGGGGGGAACACCGGGGAGCTGTTTTTT.

In this sample, this clonotype turned up many times. The V gene is TRBV20-1, the J gene TRBJ1-6, with TRBD1 as a possible D gene (6 bases). Germline V gene lookup returns CDR1 DFQATT and CDR2 SNEGSKA (reference sequence). This CDR3 is 15 amino acids long. Between the trimmed V and J ends, which lost 1 base and 5 bases, there was a span of 12 bases. CDR3: CSARGLGGDNSPLHF. In DNA, the CDR3 is TGCAGTGCTAGAGGATTAGGGGGGGATAATTCACCCCTCCACTTT.

This clonotype appeared many times. V is TRBV12-3 or TRBV12-4 and J is TRBJ2-1; TRBD1 aligns across 8 bases. The CDR3 loop spans 14 amino acids. V gave up 8 bases and J gave up 2 bases; unmatched junction bases: 5. The CDR3: CASASDRAYNEQFF. The CDR3 region has the DNA TGTGCCAGCGCGTCGGACAGGGCCTACAATGAGCAGTTCTTC.

This chain links TRBV11-2 with TRBJ2-3; 13 nucleotides match TRBD2. Germline trimming cut 5 bases from V and 5 bases from J; bases unmatched to any gene: 7. Germline loops: CDR1 SGHAT, CDR2 FQNNGV. This CDR3 contains 16 residues. The CDR3 here is CASSLRGTSGEDTQYF. Here the CDR3 DNA reads TGTGCCAGCAGCCTCCGAGGGACTAGCGGGGAAGATACGCAGTATTTT. Full variable domain (remainder filled in from reference TRBV11-2 and TRBJ2-3): EAGVAQSPRYKIIEKRQSVAFWCNPISGHATLYWYQQILGQGPKLLIQFQNNGVVDDSQLPKDRFSAERLKGVDSTLKIQPAKLEDSAVYLCASSLRGTSGEDTQYFGPGTRLTVL.

This clonotype was found many times. This chain connects TRBV30 to TRBJ2-1; D is possibly TRBD2 (5 bases). The CDR3 spans 13 residues. Trimming took 8 bases from V and 7 from J, leaving 18 bases between them. In germline, CDR1 is GTSNPN, CDR2 SVGIG (reference sequence). In DNA, the CDR3 is TGTGCCGTGGACGAGAGGGCCAAAAATGAGCAGTTCTTC. Its translation: CAVDERAKNEQFF.

This sequence joins TRBV9 and TRBJ2-1; D is undetermined. Germline values: CDR1 SGDLS, CDR2 YYNGEE. Trimming stripped 4 bases from V and 0 bases from J, with 14 bases between. The CDR3 sequence is 16 residues long. CDR3 sequence (DNA): TGTGCCAGCAGCCCAAGAAGCGTAAGCTCCTACAATGAGCAGTTCTTC. It codes for CASSPRSVSSYNEQFF.

This clonotype was found many times. This chain uses TRBV7-8 with TRBJ1-5, with 9 positions matching TRBD1. CDR3 length: 18 residues. Germline V gene sequence: CDR1 SGHVS, CDR2 FQNEAQ. Germline trimming cut 5 bases from V and 0 bases from J; bases unmatched to any gene: 11. Here the CDR3 reads CASSRTGQGSNSNQPQHF. The CDR3 bases are TGTGCCAGCAGCCGGACGGGACAGGGCAGTAATAGCAATCAGCCCCAGCATTTT.

The rearrangement links TRBV6-1 to TRBJ2-7; D is unclear. This CDR3 spans 13 amino acids. V shed 1 base and J shed 4 bases, with 8 bases lying between them. Germline V gene lookup returns CDR1 MNHNS and CDR2 SASEGT. The chain's CDR3 is CASSEGNLYEQYF. In nucleotides, the CDR3 is TGTGCCAGCAGTGAAGGGAACCTATACGAGCAGTACTTC.

This clonotype was seen only a few times. One junction end does not reproduce the germline sequence, and a read error may be involved. This chain joins TRBV7-7 and TRBJ2-1; maybe TRBD2 (5 bases). This CDR3 has 18 amino acids. CDR1 SSHAT and CDR2 FNYEAQ come from the germline V gene (reference sequence). The CDR3 DNA follows: TGTGCTAGCAGCTTAGTACCCCCCGACCGGGGAGTGGGCAATGAGCAGTTCTTC. Protein sequence: CASSLVPPDRGVGNEQFF.

At least ten counts were recorded for this clonotype. The J gene is TRBJ2-3, the V gene TRBV5-6; 11 bases fit TRBD1. CDR3 length: 14 residues. In germline, CDR1 is SGHDT, CDR2 YYEEEE. V lost 7 bases to trimming and J lost 4 bases; unmatched junction nucleotides: 5. CDR3 region: CASRDRGGPDTQYF. As DNA, the CDR3 is TGTGCCAGCCGGGACAGGGGGGGTCCAGATACGCAGTATTTT. Full variable domain (outside the CDR3, taken from reference TRBV5-6 and TRBJ2-3): DAGVTQSPTHLIKTRGQQVTLRCSPKSGHDTVSWYQQALGQGPQFIFQYYEEEERQRGNFPDRFSGHQFPNYSSELNVNALLLGDSALYLCASRDRGGPDTQYFGPGTRLTVL.

This clonotype was seen ten or more times. This chain connects TRBV10-3 to TRBJ2-7; D possibly corresponds to TRBD2 (6 bases). Between the trimmed V and J ends, which lost 7 bases and 7 bases, there was a span of 14 bases. The CDR3 has 12 residues. Germline V gene data show CDR1 as ENHRY and CDR2 as SYGVKD. The DNA for the CDR3 is TGTGCCATCAAGGGCGGGGATAGGGAGCAGTACTTC. Amino acid sequence: CAIKGGDREQYF.

This clonotype showed up many times. The J gene is TRBJ2-6, the V gene TRBV12-3 or TRBV12-4; TRBD1 matches at 11 bases. The CDR3 has 18 residues. The V segment lost 6 bases and the J segment 4 bases; nucleotides outside the gene matches: 11. The DNA for the CDR3 is TGTGCCAGCAGGCAACCGGGACAGGGGGTGTCCGGGGCCAACGTCCTGACTTTC. Translating it yields CASRQPGQGVSGANVLTF.